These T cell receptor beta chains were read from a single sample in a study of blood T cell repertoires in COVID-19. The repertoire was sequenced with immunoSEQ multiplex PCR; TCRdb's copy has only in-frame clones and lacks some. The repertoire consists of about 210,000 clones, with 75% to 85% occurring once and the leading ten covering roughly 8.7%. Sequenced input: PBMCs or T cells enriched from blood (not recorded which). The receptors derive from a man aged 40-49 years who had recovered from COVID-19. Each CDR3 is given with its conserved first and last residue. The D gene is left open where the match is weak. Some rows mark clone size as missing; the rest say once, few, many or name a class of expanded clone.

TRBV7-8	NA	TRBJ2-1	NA	CASSLGLTSYNEQFF	TGTGCCAGCAGCTTAGGACTTACCTCCTACAATGAGCAGTTCTTC
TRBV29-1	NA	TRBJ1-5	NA	CSVLQGGDQPQHF	TGCAGCGTCCTACAGGGAGGGGATCAGCCCCAGCATTTT
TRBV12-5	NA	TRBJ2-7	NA	CASGPLGGYVEQYF	TGTGCTAGTGGTCCGCTAGGGGGATACGTCGAGCAGTACTTC
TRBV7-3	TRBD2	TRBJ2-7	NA	CASSSVPGLAAYGSYEQYF	TGTGCCAGCAGCTCTGTCCCGGGACTAGCGGCATACGGCTCCTACGAGCAGTACTTC
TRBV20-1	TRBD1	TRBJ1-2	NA	CSARTGSGYTF	TGCAGTGCCCGGACAGGGTCTGGCTACACCTTC
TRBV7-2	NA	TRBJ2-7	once	CASSLALSNSGQYF	TGTGCCAGCAGCTTAGCCCTTTCGAATAGCGGGCAGTACTTC
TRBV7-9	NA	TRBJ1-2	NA	CASSSNERVGYTF	TGTGCCAGCAGCTCCAACGAGCGGGTTGGCTACACCTTC
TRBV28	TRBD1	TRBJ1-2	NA	CASTWGQTNYGYTF	TGTGCCAGCACCTGGGGACAGACTAACTATGGCTACACCTTC
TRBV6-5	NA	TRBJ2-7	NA	CASAKVAGIYEQYF	TGTGCCAGCGCTAAGGTGGCAGGAATCTACGAGCAGTACTTC
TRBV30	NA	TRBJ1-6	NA	CAWSVNRSLHF	TGTGCCTGGAGTGTAAATCGGTCTCTCCACTTT
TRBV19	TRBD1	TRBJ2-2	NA	CASSSSGTANTGELFF	TGTGCCAGTAGTTCCTCCGGGACAGCGAACACCGGGGAGCTGTTTTTT
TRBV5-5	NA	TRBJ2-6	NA	CASSPRTGANVLTF	TGTGCCAGCAGCCCGAGGACAGGGGCCAACGTCCTGACTTTC
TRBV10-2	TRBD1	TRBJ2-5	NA	CASSRGQQETQYF	TGCGCCAGCAGCCGGGGACAGCAAGAGACCCAGTACTTC
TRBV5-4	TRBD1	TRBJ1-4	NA	CASSSPKQGTNEKLFF	TGTGCCAGCAGCTCACCTAAACAGGGGACTAATGAAAAACTGTTTTTT
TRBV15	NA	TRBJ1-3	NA	CATSRDAGGYTIYF	TGTGCCACCAGCAGAGATGCGGGGGGGTACACCATATATTTT
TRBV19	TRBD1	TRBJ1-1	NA	CASSIRTGGGLNTEAFF	TGTGCCAGTAGTATCCGGACAGGGGGCGGTTTGAACACTGAAGCTTTCTTT
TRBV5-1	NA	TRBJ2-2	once	CASSPIVGAGELFF	TGCGCCAGCAGCCCGATCGTAGGGGCCGGGGAGCTGTTTTTT
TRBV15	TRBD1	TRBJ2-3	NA	CATSRDLRRTGVITDTQYF	TGTGCCACCAGCAGAGACCTCCGCCGGACAGGGGTCATCACAGATACGCAGTATTTT
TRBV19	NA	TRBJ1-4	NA	CASRAGRWGEKLFF	TGTGCCAGTAGAGCCGGGAGATGGGGTGAAAAACTGTTTTTT
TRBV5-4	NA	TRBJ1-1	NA	CASSPSSGGPMNTEAFF	TGTGCCAGCAGCCCGTCATCGGGGGGTCCAATGAACACTGAAGCTTTCTTT
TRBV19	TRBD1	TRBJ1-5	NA	CASRLDRGSNQPQHF	TGTGCCAGTAGGCTTGACAGGGGTAGCAATCAGCCCCAGCATTTT
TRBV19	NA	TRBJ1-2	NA	CASSIEGTFLGGYTF	TGTGCCAGTAGTATAGAGGGGACATTCCTCGGGGGCTACACCTTC
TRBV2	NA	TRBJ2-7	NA	CASSAGGPYEQYF	TGTGCCAGCAGTGCCGGGGGTCCCTACGAGCAGTACTTC
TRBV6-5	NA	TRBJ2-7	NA	CASSNARRAIYEQYF	TGTGCCAGCAGCAATGCACGGAGGGCCATCTACGAGCAGTACTTC
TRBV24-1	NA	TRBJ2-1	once	CATSDRQATKYNEQFF	TGTGCCACCAGTGATCGACAGGCGACAAAATACAATGAGCAGTTCTTC
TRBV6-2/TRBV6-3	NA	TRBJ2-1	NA	CASSYLDEGAGEQFF	TGTGCCAGCAGTTACTTAGACGAAGGGGCGGGGGAGCAGTTCTTC
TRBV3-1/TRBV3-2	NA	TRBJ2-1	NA	CASEARGNEQFF	TGTGCCAGCGAAGCGCGGGGCAATGAGCAGTTCTTC
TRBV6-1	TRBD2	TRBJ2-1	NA	CASSEWTRRGNEQFF	TGTGCCAGCAGTGAATGGACTAGAAGAGGCAATGAGCAGTTCTTC
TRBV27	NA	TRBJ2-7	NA	CASSFEVRTASYEQYF	TGTGCCAGCAGTTTCGAGGTAAGGACAGCATCCTACGAGCAGTACTTC
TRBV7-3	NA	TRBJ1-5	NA	CASSPQGGQPQHF	TGTGCCAGCAGCCCTCAGGGAGGGCAGCCCCAGCATTTT
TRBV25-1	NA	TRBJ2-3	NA	CASSKTTASTDTQYF	TGTGCCAGCAGTAAGACGACAGCTTCCACAGATACGCAGTATTTT